The clone carrying this T cell receptor (beta chain) was counted a few times. Its specificity is not known. The data originate from a study of CD8 T cells in ankylosing spondylitis. Study-wide points: Reactive arthritis synovial fluid and blood were previously reported to contain some motif variants. With a CD8+ phenotype, disease-linked clones were relatively rare in peripheral blood. A TCR beta motif of eight highly homologous variants appeared characteristic of ankylosing spondylitis blood.

Trimming left V 7 bases short and J 1 base short, with 10 bases between. This CDR3 has 12 amino acids. CDR1 SQVTM and CDR2 ANQGSEA come from the germline V gene. TCRdb used MiXCR to reprocess the 5' RACE reads, holding one entry per CDR3 protein. This repertoire shows roughly 450,000 distinct CDR3 sequences, about 25% found once; its top ten account for 0.75% to 0.9%. The sequenced sample consisted of blood, either unsorted or a sorted T cell fraction (not recorded which). This clonotype was obtained from a male donor with ankylosing spondylitis. This chain links TRBV29-1 with TRBJ2-5; a weak D match, TRBD1 (5 bases). CDR3 sequence reads: CSARQFQETQYF. CDR3 DNA: TGCAGCGCACGACAGTTCCAAGAGACCCAGTACTTC.